This entry describes one T cell receptor (beta chain). The sample is drawn from a study of blood T cell repertoires in COVID-19. Sequenced by immunoSEQ multiplex PCR; TCRdb stores in-frame clones only, minus some. The table has about 260,000 clones, 86% seen once. This CDR3 spans 13 amino acids. Germline V gene data show CDR1 as MGHDK and CDR2 as SYGVNS. V was pared by 4 bases and J by 0 bases, with 6 bases between. Sequenced: peripheral blood. The chain has TRBV25-1 and TRBJ1-1; no definite D call. The TCR sequence derives from a middle-aged man with active or convalescent COVID-19. This chain's CDR3 is CASSAGMNTEAFF. CDR3 sequence (DNA): TGTGCCAGCAGTGCAGGAATGAACACTGAAGCTTTCTTT.